The clone carrying this T cell receptor (beta chain) has only one observation. No antigen is known for it. J was trimmed by 8 bases and V by 3 bases; bases with no gene match: 8. This CDR3 is 14 amino acids long. CDR1 and CDR2 (germline): SGHRS, YFSETQ. CD4+CD25+CD127- Tregs, CD4+CD25- non-Tregs, CD4 and CD8 cells were sorted. This sample was included in a study of Tregs in tolerant kidney transplant recipients. Profiled with immunoSEQ multiplex PCR; TCRdb holds only in-frame clones, not every one. The data contain 100,000 to 120,000 clones, 90% of them seen just once; the ten biggest clones take up just under 0.35%. Findings and caveats of the study: For some patients, primers changed over time, blocking nucleotide-level comparison.

The clonotype comes from a human donor who received a combined kidney and bone marrow transplant. This specimen was CD4+ T cells from blood, taken before the transplant. The J gene is TRBJ2-1, the V gene TRBV5-1; TRBD1 aligns across 7 bases. CDR3 DNA: TGCGCCAGCAGCTCGGGACAGCTCAGGGATGAGCAGTTCTTC. Amino acid sequence: CASSSGQLRDEQFF.